One sample yielded the 18 T cell receptor beta chains listed below, sequenced in a study of PD-1 blockade in classical Hodgkin lymphoma. This table comes from immunoSEQ multiplex PCR, and its TCRdb copy is limited to in-frame clones, with some not included. In the table there are 10,000 to 15,000 clones, roughly 90% of which are singletons. Relapse was seen in all patients after autologous stem cell transplantation, and brentuximab vedotin exposure was variable. From thawed PBMCs, CD4+ T cells were purified using magnetic negative selection. The specimen was CD4+ T cells from blood, collected at baseline. The receptors stem from a human donor with classical Hodgkin lymphoma.

V is TRBV7-3 and J is TRBJ2-1; no clear D gene. V was cut by 0 bases and J by 3 bases, with 9 bases left in between. Germline V lookup: CDR1 SGHTA, CDR2 FQGTGA. CDR3 size: 15 residues. CDR3 in amino acids: CASSLTSQVYNEQFF. CDR3 coding DNA: TGTGCCAGCAGCTTAACTAGCCAGGTCTACAATGAGCAGTTCTTC.

The genes are TRBV28 and TRBJ1-1; D uncertain. V lost 5 bases, J lost 4 bases, and 11 bases lay in between. CDR3 size: 13 residues. Germline CDR1 reads MDHEN; CDR2 reads SYDVKM. CDR3 in DNA: TGTGCCAGCAGTCCACCCCCGGGCACTGAAGCTTTCTTT. This translates into CASSPPPGTEAFF.

This clone came up a few times. V and J are TRBV27 and TRBJ2-7; D possibly corresponds to TRBD1 (6 bases). Germline V gene lookup returns CDR1 MNHEY and CDR2 SMNVEV (reference sequence). Trimming took off 5 bases at V and 3 bases at J, with 14 bases between the two ends. This CDR3 contains 14 residues. The DNA of the CDR3 is TGTGCCAGCAGTACCGGGACACCACACTACGAGCAGTACTTC. Residues: CASSTGTPHYEQYF.

This clone showed up just once. This chain links TRBV7-2 with TRBJ2-1; D may be TRBD2 (7 bases). Looked up from germline, CDR1 is SGHTA and CDR2 is FQGNSA. V shed 2 bases and J shed 4 bases, with 18 bases lying between them. This CDR3 spans 17 amino acids. CDR3 DNA: TGTGCCAGCAGCTTACGGGGGGCCGAGCGGGATTACAATGAGCAGTTCTTC. It specifies CASSLRGAERDYNEQFF.

The chain combines TRBV2 with TRBJ1-5, with D unclear. Germline assignment: CDR1 SNHLY and CDR2 FYNNEI. This CDR3 has 14 residues. The V end was cut by 3 bases, the J end by 4 bases, with 10 bases between. In nucleotides, the CDR3 is TGTGCCAGCAGTGAGGTGGGGATTAATCAGCCCCAGCATTTT. Translation gives CASSEVGINQPQHF.

This chain connects TRBV12-5 to TRBJ1-1; D may be TRBD1 (5 bases). The CDR3 length is 13 residues. Germline CDR1 LGHNT, CDR2 FRNRAP. V was shortened by 3 bases and J by 4 bases, with 9 bases between the two germline ends. This CDR3 reads CASGFGGGTEAFF. The CDR3 nucleotides are TGTGCTAGTGGTTTCGGTGGGGGCACTGAAGCTTTCTTT.

This clone was recorded a few times. This rearrangement joins TRBV9 to TRBJ2-2; D ambiguous. V lost 3 bases and J lost 6, with 9 bases in between. The germline V gene has CDR1 SGDLS and CDR2 YYNGEE. This CDR3 has 13 residues. CDR3 protein: CASSDRAAGELFF. The CDR3, as DNA: TGTGCCAGCAGCGATAGGGCAGCCGGGGAGCTGTTTTTT.

The rearrangement uses TRBV4-1 and TRBJ1-5; D unclear. The germline CDR1 and CDR2 sequences are MGHRA and YSYEKL. The V gene lost 0 bases and the J gene lost 0 bases, with 12 bases spanning the gap. The CDR3 has 17 residues. The chain's CDR3 is CASSQESAADSNQPQHF. The CDR3, as DNA: TGCGCCAGCAGCCAAGAGTCCGCAGCTGATAGCAATCAGCCCCAGCATTTT.

V gene TRBV5-1 combines with J gene TRBJ1-6, with 7 bases aligning to TRBD1. The CDR3 is made up of 15 amino acids. Germline V gene sequence: CDR1 SGHRS, CDR2 YFSETQ. V shed 0 bases, J shed 11 bases, and the junction held 8 bases outside the gene matches. The CDR3: CASSLEGTAITPLHF. As DNA, the CDR3 is TGCGCCAGCAGCTTGGAGGGGACAGCAATTACACCCCTCCACTTT.

The V and J genes are TRBV7-2 and TRBJ2-2, with D perhaps TRBD1 (5 bases). The CDR3 sequence is 15 residues long. Germline V CDR1 and CDR2: SGHTA, FQGNSA. V lost 2 bases to trimming and J lost 4 bases, with 11 bases between them. The CDR3 protein is CASSLRQGATGELFF. Here the CDR3 DNA reads TGTGCCAGCAGCTTACGGCAGGGTGCCACCGGGGAGCTGTTTTTT.

The chain recombines TRBV6-1 with TRBJ2-1; 10 nucleotides align to TRBD2. V was pared by 7 bases and J by 5 bases, with 8 bases of the junction left unmatched. From germline, CDR1 is MNHNS and CDR2 SASEGT. The CDR3 contains 15 residues. In DNA, the CDR3 is TGTGCCAGCAAAGACTTAGCGGGGGGCGACAATGAGCAGTTCTTC. It codes for CASKDLAGGDNEQFF.

The gene calls are TRBV10-3 and TRBJ2-2; D is perhaps TRBD1 or TRBD2 (5 bases each). CDR1 and CDR2 (germline): ENHRY, SYGVKD. The CDR3 has 14 residues. The ends were cut back, 0 bases at V and 10 bases at J, with 12 bases in the middle. The CDR3 region has the DNA TGTGCCATCAGTGAGTCGGAGAGGGGTGCGGAGCTGTTTTTT. Translating it yields CAISESERGAELFF.

The rearrangement links TRBV5-4 to TRBJ2-3; D might be TRBD1 (5 bases). The length of the CDR3 is 13 residues. Germline V lookup: CDR1 SGHNT, CDR2 YYREEE (reference sequence). V lost 3 bases to trimming and J lost 4 bases, with 9 bases between them. In nucleotides, the CDR3 is TGTGCCAGCAGCTCAGGACAATCAGATACGCAGTATTTT. It yields the protein CASSSGQSDTQYF.

The chain is built from TRBV28 and TRBJ2-7; TRBD2 matches 9 bases. V lost 4 bases to trimming and J lost 1 base; unmatched junction nucleotides: 8. The germline gives CDR1 MDHEN, CDR2 SYDVKM. There are 16 residues in the CDR3. The CDR3 sequence: CASSSPGLAGSYEQYF. CDR3 nucleotides: TGTGCCAGCAGTTCCCCCGGGCTAGCGGGATCCTACGAGCAGTACTTC.

The rearrangement uses TRBV18 and TRBJ2-7; the match to TRBD2 covers 14 bases. The CDR3 extends over 16 amino acids. Germline assignment: CDR1 KGHSH and CDR2 LQKENI. V lost 6 bases, J lost 4 bases, and 8 bases stayed unmatched. CDR3 sequence reads: CASSRTSGRISYEQYF. The DNA of the CDR3 is TGTGCCAGCTCGAGGACTAGCGGGAGGATCTCGTACGAGCAGTACTTC.

The chain uses TRBV28 and TRBJ2-7; tentative D call: TRBD2 (5 bases). V was shortened by 7 bases and J by 5 bases, with 21 bases between the two germline ends. CDR1 MDHEN and CDR2 SYDVKM come from the germline V gene. This CDR3 region has 15 residues. Here the CDR3 DNA reads TGTGCCAGCATTCCGGAACGGGGTTATCAGGACGAGCAGTACTTC. Protein product: CASIPERGYQDEQYF.

V gene TRBV6-1 combines with J gene TRBJ1-6, with 8 bases lining up with TRBD1. CDR3 length equals 14 residues. Losses at the gene ends were 1 base for V and 9 bases for J; bases not matched to a gene: 2. Germline CDR1 and CDR2: MNHNS and SASEGT. DNA of the CDR3: TGTGCCAGCAGTGAAGGGGACAGGCCTTCACCCCTCCACTTT. Translation: CASSEGDRPSPLHF.

In DNA, the CDR3 is TGTGCCAGTAGTATCGACTTCAACAATCAGCCCCAGCATTTT. Amino acids: CASSIDFNNQPQHF. The chain combines TRBV19 with TRBJ1-5; no definite D call. The CDR3 sequence is 14 residues long. Trimming shortened V by 3 bases and J by 3 bases, and 9 bases separated the two germline ends. Germline V gene lookup returns CDR1 LNHDA and CDR2 SQIVND (reference sequence).